This entry features one T cell receptor beta chain sequence. Its antigen remains unidentified. The entry originates in a study of Ad26.COV2.S vaccination and SARS-CoV-2 variants. The overall study: This donor came from the COV1001 trial of Ad26.COV2.S. Intramuscularly, Ad26.COV2.S was given either once or twice, 56 days apart. Study-level results: While placebo recipients had lower spike-specific TCR breadth, vaccine recipients had more. Measurements of TCR breadth and depth may have given underestimates of the total T cell responses.

The protocol was immunoSEQ multiplex PCR, while the TCRdb copy is restricted to in-frame clones and leaves out a portion. Altogether about 350,000 clones are present, about 85% being singletons, with the ten largest covering 6.4%. From germline, CDR1 is MDHEN and CDR2 SYDVKM. This CDR3 spans 13 amino acids. Trimming took off 6 bases at V and 3 bases at J, with 11 bases between the two ends. The treatment denotes: roughly 18 received Ad26.COV2.S at low or high dose, single or two shots; several received placebo; per-sample allocation not given. At day 63 after the first vaccine or placebo injection, samples were drawn.

The sample here was peripheral blood, taken in a trial of Ad26.COV2.S vaccine versus placebo. The V and J genes are TRBV28 and TRBJ1-1; weak D call: TRBD1 (5 bases). The receptor's source is a person between 18 and 59 years old who received the Ad26.COV2.S COVID-19 vaccine or a placebo. The CDR3 loop reads CASSRGGDTEAFF. DNA for the CDR3: TGTGCCAGCAGCCGGGGGGGGGACACTGAAGCTTTCTTT.